What follows is one T cell receptor (beta chain) and its context. Reverse transcription of about 0.5 to 1 ug RNA used random hexamers. TCRdb re-called the immunoSEQ multiplex PCR reads with MiXCR, one entry per CDR3 protein. Here the sample spans about 200,000 distinct CDR3 sequences, about 94% being singletons. V dropped 4 bases and J dropped 0 bases, with 15 bases sitting between them. CDR3 length: 17 amino acids. Germline V gene lookup returns CDR1 KGHDR and CDR2 SFDVKD. The sample is drawn from a study of CD8 T cells in Susac syndrome. V is TRBV24-1 and J is TRBJ2-4, with D possibly matching TRBD1 (5 bases). This clonotype was sampled from a human donor with multiple sclerosis. Sample: CD8+ T cells from PBMCs. CDR3 amino acids: CATSDRDRSLAKNIQYF. The CDR3 coding sequence is TGTGCCACCAGTGACCGAGACAGAAGCTTAGCCAAAAACATTCAGTACTTC.